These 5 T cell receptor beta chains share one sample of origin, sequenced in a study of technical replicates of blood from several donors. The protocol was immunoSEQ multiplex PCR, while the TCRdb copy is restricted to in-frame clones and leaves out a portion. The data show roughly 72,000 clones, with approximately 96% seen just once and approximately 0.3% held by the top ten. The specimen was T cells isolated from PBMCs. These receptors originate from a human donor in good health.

The CDR3 loop is CASSLTASYGYTF. The CDR3 region has the DNA TGTGCCAGCAGCTTAACAGCCAGCTATGGCTACACCTTC. The chain couples TRBV7-2 to TRBJ1-2; unclear D gene. CDR3 size: 13 residues. The germline V and J ends were trimmed by 2 bases and 4 bases, with 8 bases remaining between them. The germline gives CDR1 SGHTA, CDR2 FQGNSA. The full variable domain, its missing parts supplied by reference TRBV7-2 and TRBJ1-2, is GAGVSQSPSNKVTEKGKDVELRCDPISGHTALYWYRQSLGQGLEFLIYFQGNSAPDKSGLPSDRFSAERTGGSVSTLTIQRTQQEDSAVYLCASSLTASYGYTFGSGTRLTVV.

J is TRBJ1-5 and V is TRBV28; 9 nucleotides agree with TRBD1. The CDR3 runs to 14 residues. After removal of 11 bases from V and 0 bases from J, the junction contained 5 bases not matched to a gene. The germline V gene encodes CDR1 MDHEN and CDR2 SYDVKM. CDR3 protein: CACGQGSSNQPQHF. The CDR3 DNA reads TGTGCCTGTGGACAGGGGTCTAGCAATCAGCCCCAGCATTTT.

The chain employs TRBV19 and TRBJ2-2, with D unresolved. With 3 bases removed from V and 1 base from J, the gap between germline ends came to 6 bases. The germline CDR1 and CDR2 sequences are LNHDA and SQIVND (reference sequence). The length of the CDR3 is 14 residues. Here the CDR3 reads CASSIPRNTGELFF. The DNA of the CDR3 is TGTGCCAGTAGTATTCCCAGGAACACCGGGGAGCTGTTTTTT.

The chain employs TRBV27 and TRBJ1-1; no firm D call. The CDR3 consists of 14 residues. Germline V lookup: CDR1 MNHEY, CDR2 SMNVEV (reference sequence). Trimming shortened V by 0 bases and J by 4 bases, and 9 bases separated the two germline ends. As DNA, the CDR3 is TGTGCCAGCAGTTTATCGGGAGGAAGCACTGAAGCTTTCTTT. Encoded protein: CASSLSGGSTEAFF.

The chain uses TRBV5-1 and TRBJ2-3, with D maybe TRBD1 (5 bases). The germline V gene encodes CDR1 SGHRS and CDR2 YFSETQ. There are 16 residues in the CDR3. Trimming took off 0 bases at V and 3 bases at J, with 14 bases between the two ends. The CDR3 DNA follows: TGCGCCAGCAGCTTGGCAGGCAGGGTGGGGACAGATACGCAGTATTTT. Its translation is CASSLAGRVGTDTQYF.